This T cell receptor beta chain derives from a study of blood T cell repertoires in COVID-19. The wider study: Acute-phase and convalescent COVID-19 samples originated in the United States, Italy and Spain. The analysed material was cDNA or gDNA that came from T cells, B-cell-depleted T cells, or PBMCs.

The trim removed 3 bases at V and 4 bases at J, leaving 7 bases unmatched. CDR3 length: 15 residues. Germline V CDR1 and CDR2: SGHDN, FVKESK. Authors' methods: Amplification of reference gene primers provided the estimated nucleated cell counts. Method: immunoSEQ multiplex PCR; TCRdb's copy keeps in-frame clones and lacks some. That table is the source of V, J and clone size, and D and trimming were worked out from the DNA. The sample records approximately 140,000 clones, about 83% being singletons. This clone was detected only once. The rearrangement uses TRBV14 and TRBJ2-7, with 9 nucleotides matching TRBD1. This clonotype was sampled from a man between 35 and 55 years old with active or convalescent COVID-19. The source material was peripheral blood. In nucleotides, the CDR3 is TGTGCCAGCAGCCACCCGGGACAGGGTTTGTACGAGCAGTACTTC. Protein: CASSHPGQGLYEQYF.